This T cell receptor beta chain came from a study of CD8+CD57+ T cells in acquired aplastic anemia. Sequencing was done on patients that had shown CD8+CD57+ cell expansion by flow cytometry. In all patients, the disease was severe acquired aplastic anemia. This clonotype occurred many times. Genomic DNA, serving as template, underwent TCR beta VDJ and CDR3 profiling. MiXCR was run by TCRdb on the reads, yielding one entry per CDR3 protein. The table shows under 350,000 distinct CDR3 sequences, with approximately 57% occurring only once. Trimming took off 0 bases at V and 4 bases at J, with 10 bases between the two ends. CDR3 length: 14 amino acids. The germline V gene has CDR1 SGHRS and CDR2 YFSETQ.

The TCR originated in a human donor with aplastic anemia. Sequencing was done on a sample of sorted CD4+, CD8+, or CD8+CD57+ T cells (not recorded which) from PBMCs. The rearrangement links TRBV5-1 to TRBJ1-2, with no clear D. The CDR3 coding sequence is TGCGCCAGCAGCTTGGGCTCCAATCCCTATGGCTACACCTTC. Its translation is CASSLGSNPYGYTF.